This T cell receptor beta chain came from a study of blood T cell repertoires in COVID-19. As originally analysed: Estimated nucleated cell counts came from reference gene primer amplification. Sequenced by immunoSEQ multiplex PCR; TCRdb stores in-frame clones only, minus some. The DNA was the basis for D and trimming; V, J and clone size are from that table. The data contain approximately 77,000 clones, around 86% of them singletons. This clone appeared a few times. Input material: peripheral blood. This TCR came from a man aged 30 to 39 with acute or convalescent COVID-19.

In DNA, the CDR3 is TGTGCCATCAGTGAGTCGACTTCCAGTAATGAAAAACTGTTTTTT. Protein sequence: CAISESTSSNEKLFF. This chain connects TRBV10-3 to TRBJ1-4; D gene ambiguous. The CDR3 loop spans 15 amino acids. The V and J ends lost 0 bases and 4 bases respectively, with 9 bases between them. The germline gives CDR1 ENHRY, CDR2 SYGVKD.